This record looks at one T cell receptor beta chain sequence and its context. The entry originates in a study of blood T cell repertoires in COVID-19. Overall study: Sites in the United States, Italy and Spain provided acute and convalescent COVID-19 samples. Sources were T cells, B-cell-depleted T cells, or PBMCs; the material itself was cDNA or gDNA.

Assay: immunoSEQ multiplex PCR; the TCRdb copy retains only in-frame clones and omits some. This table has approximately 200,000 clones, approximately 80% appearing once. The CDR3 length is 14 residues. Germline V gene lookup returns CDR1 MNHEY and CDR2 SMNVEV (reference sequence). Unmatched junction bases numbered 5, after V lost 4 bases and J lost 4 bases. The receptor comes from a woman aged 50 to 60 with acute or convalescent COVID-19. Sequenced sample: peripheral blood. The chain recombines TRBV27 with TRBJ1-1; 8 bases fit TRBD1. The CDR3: CASSSYRGGTEAFF. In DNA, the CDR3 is TGTGCCAGCAGTTCATACAGGGGGGGCACTGAAGCTTTCTTT.